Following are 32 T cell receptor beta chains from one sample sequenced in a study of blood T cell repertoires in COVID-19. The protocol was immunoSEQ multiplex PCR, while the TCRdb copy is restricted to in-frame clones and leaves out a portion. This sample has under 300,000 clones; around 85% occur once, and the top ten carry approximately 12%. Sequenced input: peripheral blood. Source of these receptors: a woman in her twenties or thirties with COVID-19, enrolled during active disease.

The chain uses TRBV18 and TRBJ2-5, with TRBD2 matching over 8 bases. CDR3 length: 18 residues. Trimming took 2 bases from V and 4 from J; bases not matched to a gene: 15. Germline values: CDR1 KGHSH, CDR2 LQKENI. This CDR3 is CASSPTAVAGGEIETQYF. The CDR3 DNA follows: TGTGCCAGCTCACCAACTGCTGTGGCGGGGGGCGAGATAGAGACCCAGTACTTC.

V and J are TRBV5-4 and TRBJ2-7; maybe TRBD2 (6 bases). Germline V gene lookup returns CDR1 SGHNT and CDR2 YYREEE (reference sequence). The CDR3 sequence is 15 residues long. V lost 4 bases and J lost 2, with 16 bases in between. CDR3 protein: CASSPDLAGPYEQYF. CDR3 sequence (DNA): TGTGCCAGCAGCCCCGATTTGGCGGGACCCTACGAGCAGTACTTC. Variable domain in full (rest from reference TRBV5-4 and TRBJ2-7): ETGVTQSPTHLIKTRGQQVTLRCSSQSGHNTVSWYQQALGQGPQFIFQYYREEENGRGNFPPRFSGLQFPNYSSELNVNALELDDSALYLCASSPDLAGPYEQYFGPGTRLTVT.

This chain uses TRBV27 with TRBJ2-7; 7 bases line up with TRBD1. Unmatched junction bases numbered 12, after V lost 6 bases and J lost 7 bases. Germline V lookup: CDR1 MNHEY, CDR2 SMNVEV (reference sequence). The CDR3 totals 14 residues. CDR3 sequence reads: CASRLGTAPREQYF. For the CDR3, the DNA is TGTGCCAGCAGACTCGGGACAGCACCTCGGGAGCAGTACTTC.

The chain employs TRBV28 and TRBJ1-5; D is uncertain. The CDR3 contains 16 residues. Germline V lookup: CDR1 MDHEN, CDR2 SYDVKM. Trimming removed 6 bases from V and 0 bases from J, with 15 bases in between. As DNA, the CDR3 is TGTGCCAGCAGCCTTGTGGGCAGCCTTAGCAATCAGCCCCAGCATTTT. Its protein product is CASSLVGSLSNQPQHF.

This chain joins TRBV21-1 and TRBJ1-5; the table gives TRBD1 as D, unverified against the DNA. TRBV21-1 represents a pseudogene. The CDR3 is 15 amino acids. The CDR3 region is CASSSRGRRNQPQHF. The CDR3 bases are TGTGCCAGCAGCAGCAGGGGTAGGAGGAATCAGCCCCAGCATTTT.

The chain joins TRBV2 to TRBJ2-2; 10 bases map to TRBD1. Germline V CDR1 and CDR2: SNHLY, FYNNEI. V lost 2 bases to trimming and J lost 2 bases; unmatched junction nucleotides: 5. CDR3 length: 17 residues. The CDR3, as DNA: TGTGCCAGCAGTGAACCCGGGACAGGGGTTAACACCGGGGAGCTGTTTTTT. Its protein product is CASSEPGTGVNTGELFF.

The CDR3, as DNA: TGCGCCAGCAGCCCCTACCCAGCGGGGGGGCTTATCAATGAGCAGTTCTTC. Translation gives CASSPYPAGGLINEQFF. The chain links TRBV4-1 to TRBJ2-1; the match to TRBD2 covers 10 bases. CDR1 and CDR2 (germline): MGHRA, YSYEKL. V lost 4 bases and J lost 6; bases outside the gene matches: 12. The length of the CDR3 is 17 residues.

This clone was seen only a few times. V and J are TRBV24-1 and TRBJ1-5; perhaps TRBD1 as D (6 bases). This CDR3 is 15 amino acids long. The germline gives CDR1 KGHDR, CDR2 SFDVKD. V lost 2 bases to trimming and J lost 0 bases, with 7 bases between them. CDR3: CATSDSRGSNQPQHF. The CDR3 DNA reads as TGTGCCACCAGTGATTCCAGGGGTAGCAATCAGCCCCAGCATTTT.

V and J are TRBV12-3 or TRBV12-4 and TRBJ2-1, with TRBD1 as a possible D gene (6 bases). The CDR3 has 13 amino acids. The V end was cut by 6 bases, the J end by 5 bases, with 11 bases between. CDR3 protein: CASRRDIHNEQFF. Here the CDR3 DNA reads TGTGCCAGCAGGAGGGACATCCACAATGAGCAGTTCTTC.

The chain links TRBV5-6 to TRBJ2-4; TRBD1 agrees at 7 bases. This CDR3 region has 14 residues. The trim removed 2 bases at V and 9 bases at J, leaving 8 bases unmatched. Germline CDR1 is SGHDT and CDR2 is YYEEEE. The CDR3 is CASSLRQGTLIQYF. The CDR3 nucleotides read TGTGCCAGCAGCTTACGACAGGGCACTCTCATTCAGTACTTC. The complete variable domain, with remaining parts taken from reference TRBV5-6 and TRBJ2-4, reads DAGVTQSPTHLIKTRGQQVTLRCSPKSGHDTVSWYQQALGQGPQFIFQYYEEEERQRGNFPDRFSGHQFPNYSSELNVNALLLGDSALYLCASSLRQGTLIQYFGAGTRLSVL.

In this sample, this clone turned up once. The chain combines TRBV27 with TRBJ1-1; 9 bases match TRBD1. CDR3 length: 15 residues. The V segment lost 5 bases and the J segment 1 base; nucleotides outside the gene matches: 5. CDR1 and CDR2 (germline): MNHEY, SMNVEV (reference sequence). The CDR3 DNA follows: TGTGCCAGCAGTCCATGGGACAGGGAGAACACTGAAGCTTTCTTT. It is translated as CASSPWDRENTEAFF.

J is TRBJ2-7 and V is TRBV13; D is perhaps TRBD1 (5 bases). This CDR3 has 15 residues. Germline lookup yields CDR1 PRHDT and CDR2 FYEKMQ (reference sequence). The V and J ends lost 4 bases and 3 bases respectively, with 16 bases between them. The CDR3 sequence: CASSSIREGHYEQYF. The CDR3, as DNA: TGTGCCAGCAGCTCTATCAGGGAAGGGCACTACGAGCAGTACTTC.

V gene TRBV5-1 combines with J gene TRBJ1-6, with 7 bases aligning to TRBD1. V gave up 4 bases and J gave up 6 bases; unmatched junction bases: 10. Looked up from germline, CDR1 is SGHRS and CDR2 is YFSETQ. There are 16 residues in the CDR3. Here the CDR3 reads CASSTPDRDANSPLHF. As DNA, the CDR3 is TGCGCCAGCAGCACACCAGACAGGGACGCTAATTCACCCCTCCACTTT.

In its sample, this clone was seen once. Written as DNA, the CDR3 is TGCGCCCGCCGTCGGGGGGTGGATACGCAGTATTTT. This encodes CARRRGVDTQYF. The chain employs TRBV23-1 and TRBJ2-3, with 7 positions matching TRBD2. TRBV23-1 carries the ORF label, with uncertain function. Losses at the gene ends were 11 bases for V and 6 bases for J; bases not matched to a gene: 8. The CDR3 extends over 12 amino acids.

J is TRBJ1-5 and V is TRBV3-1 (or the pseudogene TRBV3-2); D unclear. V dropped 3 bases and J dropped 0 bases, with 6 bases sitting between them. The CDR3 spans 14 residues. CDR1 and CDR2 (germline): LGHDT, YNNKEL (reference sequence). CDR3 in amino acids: CASSQTFSNQPQHF. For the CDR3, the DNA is TGTGCCAGCAGCCAGACATTTAGCAATCAGCCCCAGCATTTT.

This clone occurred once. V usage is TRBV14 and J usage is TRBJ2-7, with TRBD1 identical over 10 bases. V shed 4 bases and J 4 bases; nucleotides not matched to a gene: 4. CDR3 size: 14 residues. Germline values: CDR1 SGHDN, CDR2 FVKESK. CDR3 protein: CASSLWDRGYEQYF. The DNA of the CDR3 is TGTGCCAGCAGCCTCTGGGACAGGGGTTACGAGCAGTACTTC.

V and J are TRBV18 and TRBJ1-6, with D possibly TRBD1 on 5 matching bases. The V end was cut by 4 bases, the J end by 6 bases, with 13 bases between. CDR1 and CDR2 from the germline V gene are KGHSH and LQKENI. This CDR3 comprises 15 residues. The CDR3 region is CASSHPAGPNSPLHF. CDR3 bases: TGTGCCAGCTCACACCCCGCGGGGCCTAATTCACCCCTCCACTTT.

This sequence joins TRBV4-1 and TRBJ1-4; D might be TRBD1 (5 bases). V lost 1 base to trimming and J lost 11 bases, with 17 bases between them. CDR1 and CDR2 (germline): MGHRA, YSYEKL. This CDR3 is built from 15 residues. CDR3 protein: CASSQVTASGGKLFF. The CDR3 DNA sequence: TGCGCCAGCAGCCAAGTAACAGCCTCGGGGGGGAAACTGTTTTTT.

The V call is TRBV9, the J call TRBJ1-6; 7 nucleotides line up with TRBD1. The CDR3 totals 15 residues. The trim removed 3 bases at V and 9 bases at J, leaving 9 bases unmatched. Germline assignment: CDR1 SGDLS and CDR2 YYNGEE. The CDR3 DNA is TGTGCCAGCAGCGCCGGGACAGCCGACGGTTCACCCCTCCACTTT. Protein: CASSAGTADGSPLHF.

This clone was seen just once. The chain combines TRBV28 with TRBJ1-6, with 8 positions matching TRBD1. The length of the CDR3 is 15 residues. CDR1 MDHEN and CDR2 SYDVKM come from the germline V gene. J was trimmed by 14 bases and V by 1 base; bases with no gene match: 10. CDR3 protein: CASSLSGTGDRALHF. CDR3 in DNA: TGTGCCAGCAGTTTATCCGGGACAGGTGATAGGGCCCTCCACTTT.

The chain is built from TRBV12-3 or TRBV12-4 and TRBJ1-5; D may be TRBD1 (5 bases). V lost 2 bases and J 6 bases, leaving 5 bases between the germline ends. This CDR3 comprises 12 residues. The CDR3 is CASSLQGQPQHF. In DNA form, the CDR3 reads TGTGCCAGCAGTTTACAGGGTCAGCCCCAGCATTTT.

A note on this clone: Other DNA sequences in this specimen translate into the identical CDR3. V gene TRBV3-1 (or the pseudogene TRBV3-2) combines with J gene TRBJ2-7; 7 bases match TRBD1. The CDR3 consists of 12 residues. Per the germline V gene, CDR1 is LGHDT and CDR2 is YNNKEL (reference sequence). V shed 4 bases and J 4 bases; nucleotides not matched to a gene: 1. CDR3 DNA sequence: TGTGCCAGCAGCCCGACAGGGTACGAGCAGTACTTC. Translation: CASSPTGYEQYF.

In DNA, the CDR3 is TGTGCCAGCAGCTACAGGGCGGCCCGGGGCTACACCTTC. Its protein product is CASSYRAARGYTF. This chain uses TRBV5-4 with TRBJ1-2, with D maybe TRBD1 (6 bases). V lost 3 bases, J lost 8 bases, and 14 bases lay in between. In germline, CDR1 is SGHNT, CDR2 YYREEE (reference sequence). The CDR3 is made up of 13 amino acids. The whole variable domain, remainder taken from reference TRBV5-4 and TRBJ1-2, is ETGVTQSPTHLIKTRGQQVTLRCSSQSGHNTVSWYQQALGQGPQFIFQYYREEENGRGNFPPRFSGLQFPNYSSELNVNALELDDSALYLCASSYRAARGYTFGSGTRLTVV.

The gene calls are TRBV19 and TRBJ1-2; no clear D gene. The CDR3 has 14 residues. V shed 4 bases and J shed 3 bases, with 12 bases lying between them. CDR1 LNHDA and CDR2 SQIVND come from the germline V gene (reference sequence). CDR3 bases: TGTGCCAGTAGTACGACTGGGTTTGACTATGGCTACACCTTC. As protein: CASSTTGFDYGYTF. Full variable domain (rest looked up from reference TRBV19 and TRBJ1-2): DGGITQSPKYLFRKEGQNVTLSCEQNLNHDAMYWYRQDPGQGLRLIYYSQIVNDFQKGDIAEGYSVSREKKESFPLTVTSAQKNPTAFYLCASSTTGFDYGYTFGSGTRLTVV.

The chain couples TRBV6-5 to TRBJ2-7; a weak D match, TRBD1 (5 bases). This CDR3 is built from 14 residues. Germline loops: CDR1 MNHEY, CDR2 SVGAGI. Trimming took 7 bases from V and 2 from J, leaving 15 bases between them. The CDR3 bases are TGTGCCAGCACCCAGGGAATTGGAGCCTACGAGCAGTACTTC. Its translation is CASTQGIGAYEQYF.

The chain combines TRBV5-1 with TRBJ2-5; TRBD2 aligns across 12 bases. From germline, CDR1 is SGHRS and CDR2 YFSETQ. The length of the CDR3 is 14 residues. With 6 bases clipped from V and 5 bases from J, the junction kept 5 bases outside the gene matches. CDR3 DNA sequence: TGCGCCAGCAAGGGACTAGCGGGCCGGGAGACCCAGTACTTC. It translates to CASKGLAGRETQYF.

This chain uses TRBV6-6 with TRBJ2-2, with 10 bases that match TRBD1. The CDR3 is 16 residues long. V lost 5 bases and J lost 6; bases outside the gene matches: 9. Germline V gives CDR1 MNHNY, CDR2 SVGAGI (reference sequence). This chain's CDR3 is CASSPLGQGFSGELFF. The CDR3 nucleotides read TGTGCCAGCAGTCCCTTGGGACAGGGGTTTTCCGGGGAGCTGTTTTTT.

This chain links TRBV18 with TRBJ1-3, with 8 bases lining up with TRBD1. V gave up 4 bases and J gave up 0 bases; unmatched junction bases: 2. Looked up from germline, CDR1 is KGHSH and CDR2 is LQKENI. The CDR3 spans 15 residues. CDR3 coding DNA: TGTGCCAGCTCACTCACAGGGGGCTCTGGAAACACCATATATTTT. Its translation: CASSLTGGSGNTIYF.

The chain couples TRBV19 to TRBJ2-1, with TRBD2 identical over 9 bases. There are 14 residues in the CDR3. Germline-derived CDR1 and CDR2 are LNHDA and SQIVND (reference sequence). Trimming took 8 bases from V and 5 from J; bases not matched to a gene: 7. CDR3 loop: CASGERGVNNEQFF. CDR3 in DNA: TGTGCCAGTGGCGAGCGGGGGGTGAACAATGAGCAGTTCTTC.

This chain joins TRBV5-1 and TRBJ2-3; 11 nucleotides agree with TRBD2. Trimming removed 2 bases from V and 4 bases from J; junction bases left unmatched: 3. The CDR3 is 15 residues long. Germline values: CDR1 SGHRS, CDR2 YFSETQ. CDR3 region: CASSFSGGASDTQYF. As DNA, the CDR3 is TGCGCCAGCAGCTTTAGCGGGGGGGCGTCAGATACGCAGTATTTT.

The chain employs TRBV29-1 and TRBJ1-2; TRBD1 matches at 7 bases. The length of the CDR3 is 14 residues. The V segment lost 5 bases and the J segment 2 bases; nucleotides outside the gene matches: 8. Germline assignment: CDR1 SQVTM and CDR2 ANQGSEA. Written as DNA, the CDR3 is TGCAGCGTTCCCCCAACGGGACAGAACTATGGCTACACCTTC. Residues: CSVPPTGQNYGYTF.

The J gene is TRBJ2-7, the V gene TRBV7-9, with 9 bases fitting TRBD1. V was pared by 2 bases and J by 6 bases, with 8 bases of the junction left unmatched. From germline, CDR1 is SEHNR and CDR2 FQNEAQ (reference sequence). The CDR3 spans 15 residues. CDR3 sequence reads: CASSLIADRGTEQYF. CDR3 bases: TGTGCCAGCAGCTTAATCGCGGACAGGGGAACCGAGCAGTACTTC.